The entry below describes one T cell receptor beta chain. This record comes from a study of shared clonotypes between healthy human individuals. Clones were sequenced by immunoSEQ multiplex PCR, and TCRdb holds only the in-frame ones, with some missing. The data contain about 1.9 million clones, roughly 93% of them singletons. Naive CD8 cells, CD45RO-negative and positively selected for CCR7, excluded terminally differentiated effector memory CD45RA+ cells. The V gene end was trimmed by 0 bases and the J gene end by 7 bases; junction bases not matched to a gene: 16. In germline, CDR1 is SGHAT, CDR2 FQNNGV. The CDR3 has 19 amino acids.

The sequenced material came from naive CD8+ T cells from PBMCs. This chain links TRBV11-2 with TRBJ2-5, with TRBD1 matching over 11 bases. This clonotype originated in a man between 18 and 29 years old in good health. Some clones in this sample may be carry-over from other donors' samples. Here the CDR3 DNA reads TGTGCCAGCAGCTTAGAGGTCACTTGGACAGGGGGCCTGGGGGCGACCCAGTACTTC. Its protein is CASSLEVTWTGGLGATQYF.